What follows describes a single T cell receptor (beta chain). No antigen is known for it. The data were obtained in a study of cytomegalovirus exposure and HLA in healthy donors. Across the study: The 120 validation repertoires, a later analysis reported, used the same platform as the 600 to 850 repertoires from the first cohort. Findings of the study overall: Reports credit the classifier with highly specific, highly sensitive diagnosis of cytomegalovirus status. In vitro confirmation showed three CMV-associated chains to be CMV antigen specific.

V dropped 0 bases and J dropped 5; count of bases not matched to a gene: 7. The germline V gene has CDR1 SGDLS and CDR2 YYNGEE. The CDR3 spans 17 residues. Assay: immunoSEQ multiplex PCR; the TCRdb copy retains only in-frame clones and omits some. This sample has some 170,000 clones, with approximately 84% found just once. V and J are TRBV9 and TRBJ2-7; 14 bases match TRBD2. The material sequenced was PBMCs. The clonotype originates from a man between 25 and 39 years old in good health and CMV-seropositive. The chain's CDR3 is CASSVGTSGRMGHEQYF. The CDR3 DNA follows: TGTGCCAGCAGCGTAGGGACTAGCGGGAGGATGGGGCACGAGCAGTACTTC.